Below, 26 T cell receptor beta chains from the same sample are listed, as sequenced in a study of blood T cell repertoires in COVID-19. The table came from immunoSEQ multiplex PCR; TCRdb's copy has only in-frame clones and leaves some out. The sample contains about 230,000 clones, approximately 90% of which appear only once. The sequencing sample was made of PBMCs or T cells enriched from blood (not recorded which). These receptors all come from a woman between 35 and 50 years old with acute COVID-19.

The rearrangement uses TRBV7-2 and TRBJ1-2; 7 nucleotides agree with TRBD1. The CDR3 loop spans 15 amino acids. The J segment lost 2 bases and the V segment lost 5 bases, leaving 8 bases of the junction unmatched. Germline V CDR1 and CDR2: SGHTA, FQGNSA. CDR3 residues: CASSPDRATNYGYTF. The CDR3 coding sequence is TGTGCCAGCAGCCCCGACAGGGCCACCAACTATGGCTACACCTTC.

This chain joins TRBV5-1 and TRBJ2-7; 13 positions match TRBD2. V lost 4 bases to trimming and J lost 1 base; unmatched junction nucleotides: 5. Germline CDR1 is SGHRS and CDR2 is YFSETQ. The CDR3 spans 16 residues. This CDR3 reads CASSLTSGGVSYEQYF. CDR3 DNA: TGCGCCAGCAGCCTAACTAGCGGGGGGGTTTCCTACGAGCAGTACTTC.

The chain combines TRBV18 with TRBJ1-5; D ambiguous. Per germline, CDR1 KGHSH and CDR2 LQKENI. The CDR3 contains 13 residues. The V end lost 2 bases, the J end lost 7 bases, and 9 bases lay between the germline ends. DNA of the CDR3: TGTGCCAGCTCACCAGTAAGGGAGCAGCCCCAGCATTTT. Translated: CASSPVREQPQHF. The variable domain in full, with the rest retrieved from reference TRBV18 and TRBJ1-5, is NAGVMQNPRHLVRRRGQEARLRCSPMKGHSHVYWYRQLPEEGLKFMVYLQKENIIDESGMPKERFSAEFPKEGPSILRIQQVVRGDSAAYFCASSPVREQPQHFGDGTRLSIL.

The chain joins TRBV19 to TRBJ2-2, with a possible D match to TRBD1 (6 bases). V was trimmed by 7 bases and J by 5 bases, leaving 17 bases between them. The CDR3 sequence is 15 residues long. Germline CDR1 is LNHDA and CDR2 is SQIVND (reference sequence). CDR3 sequence reads: CASTYIDRRTGELFF. CDR3 bases: TGTGCCAGTACCTACATCGACAGGCGGACCGGGGAGCTGTTTTTT.

This clone was seen only once. This chain uses TRBV18 with TRBJ1-1; TRBD1 matches 7 bases. V gave up 3 bases and J gave up 2 bases; unmatched junction bases: 3. The CDR3 has 14 residues. In germline, CDR1 is KGHSH, CDR2 LQKENI. CDR3 protein: CASSPPGGNTEAFF. The CDR3 DNA is TGTGCCAGCTCACCTCCAGGGGGTAACACTGAAGCTTTCTTT.

This clone is a singleton in its sample. The chain employs TRBV7-2 and TRBJ2-2, with a possible D match to TRBD2 (6 bases). CDR3 length: 16 residues. Germline CDR1 reads SGHTA; CDR2 reads FQGNSA. The ends were cut back, 7 bases at V and 1 base at J, with 16 bases in the middle. CDR3 loop: CASNVGGPQNTGELFF. The CDR3 DNA reads TGTGCCAGCAACGTGGGGGGACCCCAGAACACCGGGGAGCTGTTTTTT. Filled out from reference TRBV7-2 and TRBJ2-2, the complete variable domain reads GAGVSQSPSNKVTEKGKDVELRCDPISGHTALYWYRQSLGQGLEFLIYFQGNSAPDKSGLPSDRFSAERTGGSVSTLTIQRTQQEDSAVYLCASNVGGPQNTGELFFGEGSRLTVL.

This chain links TRBV5-6 with TRBJ1-1, with D tentatively TRBD1 (5 bases). Germline-derived CDR1 and CDR2 are SGHDT and YYEEEE. This CDR3 is 14 amino acids long. Between the trimmed V and J ends, which lost 0 bases and 0 bases, there was a span of 6 bases. CDR3 sequence: CASSLGQMNTEAFF. CDR3 sequence (DNA): TGTGCCAGCAGCTTGGGACAGATGAACACTGAAGCTTTCTTT.

This rearrangement joins TRBV7-8 to TRBJ2-7; 7 bases are a match to TRBD2. Germline CDR1 is SGHVS and CDR2 is FQNEAQ. Trimming cost V 5 bases and J 1 base; bases outside gene matches: 2. This CDR3 has 13 residues. This chain's CDR3 is CASSPGRSYEQYF. CDR3 nucleotides: TGTGCCAGCAGCCCCGGGAGGTCCTACGAGCAGTACTTC.

The chain links TRBV2 to TRBJ2-1, with 8 bases that match TRBD2. Germline CDR1 reads SNHLY; CDR2 reads FYNNEI. V was clipped by 6 bases and J by 1 base; unmatched bases: 11. The CDR3 is made up of 17 amino acids. The CDR3 region has the DNA TGTGCCAGCAGCCGGTCGCCAACTAGCGGTTCCTACAATGAGCAGTTCTTC. It codes for CASSRSPTSGSYNEQFF.

This sequence joins TRBV29-1 and TRBJ2-2; TRBD1 is a possible D gene (6 bases). The CDR3 runs to 13 residues. Germline values: CDR1 SQVTM, CDR2 ANQGSEA. V was shortened by 6 bases and J by 2 bases, with 10 bases between the two germline ends. CDR3 residues: CSVGQTNTGELFF. The CDR3 nucleotides read TGCAGCGTCGGACAGACCAACACCGGGGAGCTGTTTTTT.

The chain is built from TRBV18 and TRBJ2-7; 7 bases are a match to TRBD2. V lost 6 bases to trimming and J lost 3 bases; unmatched junction nucleotides: 8. Germline V lookup: CDR1 KGHSH, CDR2 LQKENI. The CDR3 contains 14 residues. CDR3: CASSGLAESYEQYV. The CDR3 DNA follows: TGTGCCAGCTCCGGGCTAGCGGAGAGCTACGAGCAGTACGTC.

This clone occurred a few times. J is TRBJ2-7 and V is TRBV6-2 or TRBV6-3; 7 nucleotides match TRBD2. This CDR3 spans 18 amino acids. Per the germline V gene, CDR1 is MNHEY and CDR2 is SVGEGT. The V and J ends lost 5 bases and 2 bases, in that order; junction bases with no gene match: 18. CDR3 sequence: CASSPGPNPRGGAYEQYV. The DNA of the CDR3 is TGTGCCAGCAGTCCGGGACCTAACCCCCGCGGGGGTGCCTACGAGCAGTACGTC.

The genes are TRBV10-3 and TRBJ2-5, with D tentatively TRBD1 (6 bases). V was pared by 5 bases and J by 4 bases, with 11 bases between. This CDR3 contains 13 residues. From germline, CDR1 is ENHRY and CDR2 SYGVKD. The CDR3: CAISPLGGETQYF. CDR3 bases: TGTGCCATCAGTCCACTAGGGGGAGAGACCCAGTACTTC.

The rearrangement links TRBV29-1 to TRBJ1-1; D not resolved. The CDR3 spans 14 residues. Germline V gene data show CDR1 as SQVTM and CDR2 as ANQGSEA. Trimming shortened V by 4 bases and J by 1 base, and 13 bases separated the two germline ends. Here the CDR3 reads CSVGRPDWNTEAFF. Written as DNA, the CDR3 is TGCAGCGTTGGGCGCCCGGACTGGAACACTGAAGCTTTCTTT.

This sequence joins TRBV13 and TRBJ1-1; D unresolved. From germline, CDR1 is PRHDT and CDR2 FYEKMQ (reference sequence). CDR3 length: 11 amino acids. V dropped 5 bases and J dropped 4 bases, with 5 bases sitting between them. In DNA, the CDR3 is TGTGCCAGCAGCCAGGTCACTGAAGCTTTCTTT. The encoded protein is CASSQVTEAFF.

The rearrangement links TRBV6-5 to TRBJ2-1; 11 bases are shared with TRBD2. The CDR3 runs to 15 residues. J was trimmed by 5 bases and V by 5 bases; bases with no gene match: 5. The germline CDR1 and CDR2 sequences are MNHEY and SVGAGI. CDR3 in DNA: TGTGCCAGCAGTCCGACTAGCGGGACCCACAATGAGCAGTTCTTC. It codes for CASSPTSGTHNEQFF.

The chain links TRBV6-2 or TRBV6-3 to TRBJ2-1, with D perhaps matching TRBD2 (6 bases). Germline V CDR1 and CDR2: MNHEY, SVGEGT. Between the trimmed V and J ends, which lost 0 bases and 1 base, there was a span of 10 bases. The CDR3 has 16 residues. The CDR3 sequence is CASSYSPRDSYNEQFF. The CDR3 DNA reads TGTGCCAGCAGTTACTCTCCGCGGGATTCCTACAATGAGCAGTTCTTC.

The J gene is TRBJ1-1, the V gene TRBV21-1; the tabulated D call, TRBD1, remains unverified against the DNA. TRBV21-1 constitutes a pseudogene. The CDR3 is 15 residues long. CDR3 residues: CASSANRGHRTEAFF. The CDR3 bases are TGTGCCAGCAGCGCAAACAGGGGGCATCGGACTGAAGCTTTCTTT.

The V and J genes are TRBV15 and TRBJ1-4; TRBD1 is a possible D gene (6 bases). CDR1 is LNHNV, CDR2 YYDKDF, per germline (reference sequence). V was pared by 6 bases and J by 2 bases, with 10 bases between. This CDR3 spans 14 amino acids. In DNA, the CDR3 is TGTGCCACCAGGGGGGGGCGTACTAATGAAAAACTGTTTTTT. It codes for CATRGGRTNEKLFF.

This clone was picked up a small number of times. The chain couples TRBV5-1 to TRBJ2-1, with 7 nucleotides matching TRBD2. Trimming removed 0 bases from V and 10 bases from J; junction bases left unmatched: 10. Germline CDR1 reads SGHRS; CDR2 reads YFSETQ. CDR3 length: 15 residues. CDR3 sequence: CASSLDARMGGEQFF. CDR3 nucleotides: TGCGCCAGCAGCTTGGACGCCAGGATGGGGGGGGAGCAGTTCTTC.

The rearrangement uses TRBV5-4 and TRBJ1-1; 10 nucleotides match TRBD1. Germline values: CDR1 SGHNT, CDR2 YYREEE (reference sequence). The length of the CDR3 is 15 residues. The V segment lost 5 bases and the J segment 0 bases; nucleotides outside the gene matches: 4. The CDR3 DNA reads TGTGCCAGCAGGAGGGACAGGGGTCTGAACACTGAAGCTTTCTTT. Protein product: CASRRDRGLNTEAFF. The whole variable domain, filled in from reference TRBV5-4 and TRBJ1-1, reads ETGVTQSPTHLIKTRGQQVTLRCSSQSGHNTVSWYQQALGQGPQFIFQYYREEENGRGNFPPRFSGLQFPNYSSELNVNALELDDSALYLCASRRDRGLNTEAFFGQGTRLTVV.

This chain connects TRBV4-3 to TRBJ2-2, with 7 bases matching TRBD1. J was trimmed by 6 bases and V by 0 bases; bases with no gene match: 1. CDR3 length equals 14 residues. CDR1 and CDR2 (germline): LGHNA, YSLEER. Written as DNA, the CDR3 is TGCGCCAGCAGCCAAGATCAGGGGGCCGGGGAGCTGTTTTTT. It specifies CASSQDQGAGELFF.

The J gene is TRBJ1-1, the V gene TRBV3-1 (or the pseudogene TRBV3-2); D might be TRBD1 (5 bases). V lost 4 bases to trimming and J lost 7 bases, with 19 bases between them. The germline gives CDR1 LGHDT, CDR2 YNNKEL (reference sequence). The CDR3 totals 15 residues. CDR3: CASSPRAGVWIEAFF. The CDR3 DNA reads TGTGCCAGCAGCCCCAGGGCGGGGGTTTGGATTGAAGCTTTCTTT.

V gene TRBV18 combines with J gene TRBJ2-1; 11 bases fit TRBD2. The CDR3 runs to 14 residues. The germline V gene encodes CDR1 KGHSH and CDR2 LQKENI. The junction had 7 bases not matched to a gene; V was cut back by 6 bases and J by 9 bases. The CDR3 protein is CASSGLAASGEQFF. CDR3 nucleotides: TGTGCCAGCTCGGGACTAGCGGCTTCGGGTGAGCAGTTCTTC.

This clone was observed a few times. The chain carries TRBV19 and TRBJ1-1; possibly TRBD1 for D (5 bases). V dropped 7 bases and J dropped 4 bases, with 16 bases sitting between them. Germline assignment: CDR1 LNHDA and CDR2 SQIVND (reference sequence). The CDR3 covers 14 residues. The CDR3 DNA sequence: TGTGCCAGTACCCTCTCAGGGTTTTCCACTGAAGCTTTCTTT. Translation gives CASTLSGFSTEAFF.

A note on this clone: One end of the junction does not line up with germline, which may come from a read error. The J gene is TRBJ2-7, the V gene TRBV5-1; 11 bases match TRBD2. The CDR3 loop spans 13 amino acids. CDR1 is SGHRS, CDR2 YFSETQ, per germline. The CDR3 region is CASCLAGGGEQYF. As DNA, the CDR3 is TGCGCCAGCTGCTTAGCGGGGGGGGGCGAGCAGTACTTC.